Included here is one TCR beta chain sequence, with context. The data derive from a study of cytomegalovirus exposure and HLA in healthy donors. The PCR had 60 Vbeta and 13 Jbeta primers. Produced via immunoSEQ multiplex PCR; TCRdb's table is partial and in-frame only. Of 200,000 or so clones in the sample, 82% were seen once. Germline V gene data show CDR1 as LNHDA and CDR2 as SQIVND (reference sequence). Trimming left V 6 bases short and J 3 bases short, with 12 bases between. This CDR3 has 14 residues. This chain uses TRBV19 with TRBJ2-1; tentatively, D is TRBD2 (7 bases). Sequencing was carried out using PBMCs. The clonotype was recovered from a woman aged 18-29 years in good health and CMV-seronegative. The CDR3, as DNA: TGTGCCAGTAGGGAGGGGGGGTACTACAATGAGCAGTTCTTC. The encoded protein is CASREGGYYNEQFF.